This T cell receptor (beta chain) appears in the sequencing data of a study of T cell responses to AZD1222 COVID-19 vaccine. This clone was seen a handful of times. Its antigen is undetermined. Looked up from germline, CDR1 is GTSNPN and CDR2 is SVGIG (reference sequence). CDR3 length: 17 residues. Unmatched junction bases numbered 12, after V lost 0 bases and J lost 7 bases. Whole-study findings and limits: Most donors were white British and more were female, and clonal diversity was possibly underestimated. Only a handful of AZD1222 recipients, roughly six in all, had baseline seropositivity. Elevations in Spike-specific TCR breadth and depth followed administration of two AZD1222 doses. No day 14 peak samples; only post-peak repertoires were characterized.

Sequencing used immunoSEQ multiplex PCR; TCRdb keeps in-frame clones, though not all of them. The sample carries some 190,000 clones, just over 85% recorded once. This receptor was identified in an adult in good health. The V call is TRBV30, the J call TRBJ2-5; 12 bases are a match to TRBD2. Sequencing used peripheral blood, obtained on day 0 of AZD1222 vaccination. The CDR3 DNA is TGTGCCTGGAGTGTAAGGCTAGCGGGGGGGCGGATCGGGACCCAGTACTTC. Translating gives CAWSVRLAGGRIGTQYF.